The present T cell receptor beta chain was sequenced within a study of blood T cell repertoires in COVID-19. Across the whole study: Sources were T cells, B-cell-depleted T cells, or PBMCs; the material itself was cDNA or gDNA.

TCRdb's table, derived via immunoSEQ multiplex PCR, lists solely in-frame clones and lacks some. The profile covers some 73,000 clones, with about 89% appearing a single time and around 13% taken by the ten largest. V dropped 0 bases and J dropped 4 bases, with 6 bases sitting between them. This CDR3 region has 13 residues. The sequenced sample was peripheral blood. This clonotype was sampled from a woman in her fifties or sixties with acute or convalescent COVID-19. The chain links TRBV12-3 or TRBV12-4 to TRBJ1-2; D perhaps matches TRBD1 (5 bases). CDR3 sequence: CASSLAQGYGYTF. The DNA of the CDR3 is TGTGCCAGCAGTTTAGCGCAGGGCTATGGCTACACCTTC.